This TCR beta chain stems from a study of blood T cell repertoires in COVID-19. As for the study in general: From the United States, Italy and Spain came samples of acute and convalescent COVID-19.

In the authors' methods: Reference gene primer amplification in the assay estimated nucleated cell counts. The method was immunoSEQ multiplex PCR; TCRdb's version includes in-frame clones alone and lacks a portion of them. V, J and clone size were drawn from that table, and D and trimming were deduced from the DNA. The sample shows about 230,000 clones, approximately 84% of them seen only once. V dropped 5 bases and J dropped 7; count of bases not matched to a gene: 6. The CDR3 has 14 residues. Germline loops: CDR1 SGHDT, CDR2 YYEEEE. The chain uses TRBV5-6 and TRBJ1-4, with TRBD1 identical over 9 bases. Sequenced: peripheral blood. This sequence originates from a man aged 40-49 years with acute or convalescent COVID-19. The CDR3 region is CASRYMTGGEKLFF. Written as DNA, the CDR3 is TGTGCCAGCAGGTACATGACAGGGGGTGAAAAACTGTTTTTT.